The sequence of this T cell receptor (beta chain) was determined in a study of blood T cell repertoires in COVID-19. After removal of 4 bases from V and 0 bases from J, the junction contained 4 bases not matched to a gene. CDR3 size: 15 residues. Germline CDR1 and CDR2: SGHNT and YYREEE (reference sequence). Data came from immunoSEQ multiplex PCR; TCRdb stores just in-frame clones and leaves some out. The sample holds roughly 400,000 clones, about 88% seen once. Sequences were obtained from PBMCs or T cells enriched from blood (not recorded which). This chain uses TRBV5-4 with TRBJ2-5, with TRBD1 identical over 9 bases. This TCR derives from a woman in her late teens or twenties who had been exposed to COVID-19. The CDR3 DNA sequence: TGTGCCAGCAGCGGGGACAGGGCTAACCAAGAGACCCAGTACTTC. Translation gives CASSGDRANQETQYF. Drawing the rest from reference TRBV5-4 and TRBJ2-5, the complete variable domain is ETGVTQSPTHLIKTRGQQVTLRCSSQSGHNTVSWYQQALGQGPQFIFQYYREEENGRGNFPPRFSGLQFPNYSSELNVNALELDDSALYLCASSGDRANQETQYFGPGTRLLVL.